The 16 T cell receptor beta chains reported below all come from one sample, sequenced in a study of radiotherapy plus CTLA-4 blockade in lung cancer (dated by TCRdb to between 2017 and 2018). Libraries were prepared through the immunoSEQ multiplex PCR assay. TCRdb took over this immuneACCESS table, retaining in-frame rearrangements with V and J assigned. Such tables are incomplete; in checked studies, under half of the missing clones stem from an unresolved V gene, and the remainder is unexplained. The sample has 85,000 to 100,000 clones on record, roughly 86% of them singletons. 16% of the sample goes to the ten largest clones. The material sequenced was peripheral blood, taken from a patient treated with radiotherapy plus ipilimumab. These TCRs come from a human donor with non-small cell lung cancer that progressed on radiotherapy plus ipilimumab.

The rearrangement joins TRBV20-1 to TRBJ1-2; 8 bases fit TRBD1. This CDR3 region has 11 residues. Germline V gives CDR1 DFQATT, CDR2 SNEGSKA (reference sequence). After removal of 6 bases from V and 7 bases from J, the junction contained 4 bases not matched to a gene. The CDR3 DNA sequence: TGCAGTGCAAACGACAGGGGTGGCTACACCTTC. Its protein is CSANDRGGYTF.

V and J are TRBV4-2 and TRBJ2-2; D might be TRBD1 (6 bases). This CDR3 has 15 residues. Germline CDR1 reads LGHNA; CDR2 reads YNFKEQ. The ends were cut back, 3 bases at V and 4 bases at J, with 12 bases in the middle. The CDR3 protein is CASSHEGHTTGELFF. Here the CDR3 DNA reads TGTGCCAGCAGCCATGAGGGACATACCACCGGGGAGCTGTTTTTT.

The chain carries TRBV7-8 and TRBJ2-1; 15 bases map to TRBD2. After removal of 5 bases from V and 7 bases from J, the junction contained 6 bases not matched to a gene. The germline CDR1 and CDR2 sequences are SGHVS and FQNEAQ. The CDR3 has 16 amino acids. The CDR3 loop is CASSLGTSGRLNEQFF. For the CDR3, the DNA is TGTGCCAGCAGCCTAGGGACTAGCGGGAGGTTGAATGAGCAGTTCTTC.

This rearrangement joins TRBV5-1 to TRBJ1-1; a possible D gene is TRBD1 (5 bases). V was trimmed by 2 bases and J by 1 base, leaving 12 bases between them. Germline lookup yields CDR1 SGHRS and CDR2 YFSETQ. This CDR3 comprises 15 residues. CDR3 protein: CASSFLGGRNTEAFF. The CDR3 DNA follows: TGCGCCAGCAGCTTTTTGGGGGGTAGGAACACTGAAGCTTTCTTT.

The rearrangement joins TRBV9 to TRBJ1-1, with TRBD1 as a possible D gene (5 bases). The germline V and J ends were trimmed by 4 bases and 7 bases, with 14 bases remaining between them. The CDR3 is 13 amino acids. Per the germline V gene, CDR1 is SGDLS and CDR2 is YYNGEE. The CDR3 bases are TGTGCCAGCAGCTCCATGACCGGGGGTGAAGCTTTCTTT. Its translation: CASSSMTGGEAFF. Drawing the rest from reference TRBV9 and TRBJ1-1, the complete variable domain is DSGVTQTPKHLITATGQRVTLRCSPRSGDLSVYWYQQSLDQGLQFLIQYYNGEERAKGNILERFSAQQFPDLHSELNLSSLELGDSALYFCASSSMTGGEAFFGQGTRLTVV.

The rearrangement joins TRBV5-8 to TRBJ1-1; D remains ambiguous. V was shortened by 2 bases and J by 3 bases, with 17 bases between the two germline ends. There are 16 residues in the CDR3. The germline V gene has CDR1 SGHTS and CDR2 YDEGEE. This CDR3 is CASSFGSQAEHTEAFF. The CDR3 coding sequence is TGTGCCAGCAGCTTTGGTTCCCAGGCAGAGCACACTGAAGCTTTCTTT.

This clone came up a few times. Here the CDR3 DNA reads TGTGCCAGCAGCCGGGTAGCGGGGGCCGCAGGGACCCAGTACTTC. It codes for CASSRVAGAAGTQYF. V usage is TRBV14 and J usage is TRBJ2-5; 9 nucleotides line up with TRBD2. The junction had 10 bases not matched to a gene; V was cut back by 4 bases and J by 7 bases. In germline, CDR1 is SGHDN, CDR2 FVKESK. The CDR3 runs 15 residues. Full variable domain (outside the CDR3, taken from reference TRBV14 and TRBJ2-5): EAGVTQFPSHSVIEKGQTVTLRCDPISGHDNLYWYRRVMGKEIKFLLHFVKESKQDESGMPNNRFLAERTGGTYSTLKVQPAELEDSGVYFCASSRVAGAAGTQYFGPGTRLLVL.

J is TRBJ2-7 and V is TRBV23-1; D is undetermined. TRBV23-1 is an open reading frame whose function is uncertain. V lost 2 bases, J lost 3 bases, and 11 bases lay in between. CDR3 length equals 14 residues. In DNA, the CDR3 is TGCGCCAGCAGTCAAATCGGCCAGGACTACGAGCAGTACTTC. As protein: CASSQIGQDYEQYF.

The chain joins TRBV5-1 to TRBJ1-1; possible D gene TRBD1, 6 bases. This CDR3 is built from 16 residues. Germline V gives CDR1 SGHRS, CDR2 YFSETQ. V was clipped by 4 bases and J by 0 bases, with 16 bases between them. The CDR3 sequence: CASSIRDTYMNTEAFF. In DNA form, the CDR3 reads TGCGCCAGCAGCATCCGGGACACTTACATGAACACTGAAGCTTTCTTT.

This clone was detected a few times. CDR3 nucleotide sequence: TGTGCCAGCAGTGAACTACGCTCCGGGGAGCTGTTTTTT. Translating it yields CASSELRSGELFF. The chain links TRBV6-1 to TRBJ2-2; D is ambiguous. The CDR3 has 13 amino acids. Germline CDR1 and CDR2: MNHNS and SASEGT. V was trimmed by 2 bases and J by 6 bases, leaving 7 bases between them.

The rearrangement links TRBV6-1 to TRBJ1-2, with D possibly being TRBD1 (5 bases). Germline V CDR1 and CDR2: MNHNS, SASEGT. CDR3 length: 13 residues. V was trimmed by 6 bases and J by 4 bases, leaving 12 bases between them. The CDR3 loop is CASRGQGSYGYTF. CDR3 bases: TGTGCCAGCAGAGGGCAGGGTTCCTATGGCTACACCTTC.

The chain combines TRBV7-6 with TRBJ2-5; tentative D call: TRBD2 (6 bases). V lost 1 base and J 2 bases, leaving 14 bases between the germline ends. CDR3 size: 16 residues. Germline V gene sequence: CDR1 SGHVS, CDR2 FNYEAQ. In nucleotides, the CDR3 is TGTGCCAGCAGCTTAGGCGGCGGGACCCCACAAGAGACCCAGTACTTC. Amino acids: CASSLGGGTPQETQYF.

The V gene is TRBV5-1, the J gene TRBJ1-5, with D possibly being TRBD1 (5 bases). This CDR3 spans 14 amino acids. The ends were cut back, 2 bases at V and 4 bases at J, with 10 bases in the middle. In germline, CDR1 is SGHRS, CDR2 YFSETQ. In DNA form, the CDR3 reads TGCGCCAGCAGCTTCACAGGTGGTAATCAGCCCCAGCATTTT. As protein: CASSFTGGNQPQHF. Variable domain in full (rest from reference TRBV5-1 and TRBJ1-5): KAGVTQTPRYLIKTRGQQVTLSCSPISGHRSVSWYQQTPGQGLQFLFEYFSETQRNKGNFPGRFSGRQFSNSRSEMNVSTLELGDSALYLCASSFTGGNQPQHFGDGTRLSIL.

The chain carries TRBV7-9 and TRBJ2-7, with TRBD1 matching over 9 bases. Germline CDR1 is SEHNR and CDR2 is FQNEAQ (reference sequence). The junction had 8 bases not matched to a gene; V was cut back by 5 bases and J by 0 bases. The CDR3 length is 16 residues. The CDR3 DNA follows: TGTGCCAGCAGCCCTCCGGGACAGGGCAGCTCCTACGAGCAGTACTTC. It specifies CASSPPGQGSSYEQYF.

CDR3 sequence: CASTGTSGRVNEQFF. The CDR3 coding sequence is TGTGCCAGCACCGGGACTAGCGGGAGGGTTAATGAGCAGTTCTTC. This chain connects TRBV27 to TRBJ2-1; 16 bases align to TRBD2. In germline, CDR1 is MNHEY, CDR2 SMNVEV (reference sequence). This CDR3 region has 15 residues. With 7 bases clipped from V and 7 bases from J, the junction kept 4 bases outside the gene matches.

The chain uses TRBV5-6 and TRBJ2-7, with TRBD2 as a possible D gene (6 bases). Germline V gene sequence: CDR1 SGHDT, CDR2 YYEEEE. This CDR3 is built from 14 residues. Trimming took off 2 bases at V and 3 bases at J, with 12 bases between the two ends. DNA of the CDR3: TGTGCCAGCAGCTTTACGGGAGTGTACTACGAGCAGTACTTC. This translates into CASSFTGVYYEQYF.